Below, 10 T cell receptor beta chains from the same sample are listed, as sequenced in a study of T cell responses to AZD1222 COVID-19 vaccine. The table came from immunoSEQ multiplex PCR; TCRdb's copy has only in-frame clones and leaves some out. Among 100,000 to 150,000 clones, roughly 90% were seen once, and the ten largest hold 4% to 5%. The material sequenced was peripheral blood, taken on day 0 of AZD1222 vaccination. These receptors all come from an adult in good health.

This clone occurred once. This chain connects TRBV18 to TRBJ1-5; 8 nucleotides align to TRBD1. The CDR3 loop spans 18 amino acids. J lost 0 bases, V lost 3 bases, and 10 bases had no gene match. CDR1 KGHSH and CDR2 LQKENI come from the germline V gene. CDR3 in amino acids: CASSPSGGFEFSNQPQHF. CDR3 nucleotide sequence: TGTGCCAGCTCACCGTCAGGGGGCTTTGAGTTTAGCAATCAGCCCCAGCATTTT.

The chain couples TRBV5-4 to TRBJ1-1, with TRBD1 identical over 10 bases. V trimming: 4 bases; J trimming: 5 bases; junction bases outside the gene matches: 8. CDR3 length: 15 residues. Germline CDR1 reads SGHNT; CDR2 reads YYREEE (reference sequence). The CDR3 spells CASSPPGQGRTEAFF. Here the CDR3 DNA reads TGTGCCAGCAGCCCGCCGGGACAGGGGAGAACTGAAGCTTTCTTT.

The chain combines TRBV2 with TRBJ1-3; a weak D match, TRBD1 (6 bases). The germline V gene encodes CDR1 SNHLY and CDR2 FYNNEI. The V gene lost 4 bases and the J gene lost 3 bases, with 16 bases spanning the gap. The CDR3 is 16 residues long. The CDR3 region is CASSGQGRRGGNTIYF. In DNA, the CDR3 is TGTGCCAGCAGTGGGCAGGGACGCAGGGGTGGAAACACCATATATTTT.

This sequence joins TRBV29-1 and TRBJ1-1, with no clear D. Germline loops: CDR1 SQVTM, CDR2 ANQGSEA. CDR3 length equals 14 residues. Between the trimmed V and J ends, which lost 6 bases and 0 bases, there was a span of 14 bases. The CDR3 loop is CSVVKTRLNTEAFF. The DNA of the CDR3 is TGCAGCGTCGTCAAAACTAGACTGAACACTGAAGCTTTCTTT.

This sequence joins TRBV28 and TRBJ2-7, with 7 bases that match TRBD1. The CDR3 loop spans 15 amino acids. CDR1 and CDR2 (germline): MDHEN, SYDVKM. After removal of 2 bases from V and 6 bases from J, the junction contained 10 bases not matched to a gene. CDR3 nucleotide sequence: TGTGCCAGCAGTTTACATGCCGACAGGGCGGGCGAGCAGTACTTC. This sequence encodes CASSLHADRAGEQYF.

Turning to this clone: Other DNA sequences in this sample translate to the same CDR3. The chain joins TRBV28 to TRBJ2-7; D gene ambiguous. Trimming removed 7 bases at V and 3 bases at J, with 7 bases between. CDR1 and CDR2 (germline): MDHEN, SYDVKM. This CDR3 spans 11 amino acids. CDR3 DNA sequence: TGTGCCAGCACGAGCCTCTACGAGCAGTACTTC. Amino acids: CASTSLYEQYF.

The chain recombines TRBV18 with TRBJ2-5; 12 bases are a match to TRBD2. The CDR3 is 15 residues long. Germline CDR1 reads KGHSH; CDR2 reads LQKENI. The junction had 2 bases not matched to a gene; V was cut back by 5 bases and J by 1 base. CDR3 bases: TGTGCCAGCTCAGGACTAGCGGGGACCCAAGAGACCCAGTACTTC. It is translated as CASSGLAGTQETQYF.

CDR3 region: CASTSRGNTEAFF. CDR3 in DNA: TGTGCCAGTACATCCAGGGGGAACACTGAAGCTTTCTTT. The V and J genes are TRBV19 and TRBJ1-1; TRBD1 is a possible D gene (6 bases). Germline V lookup: CDR1 LNHDA, CDR2 SQIVND (reference sequence). CDR3 length: 13 amino acids. V was clipped by 7 bases and J by 1 base, with 10 bases between them.

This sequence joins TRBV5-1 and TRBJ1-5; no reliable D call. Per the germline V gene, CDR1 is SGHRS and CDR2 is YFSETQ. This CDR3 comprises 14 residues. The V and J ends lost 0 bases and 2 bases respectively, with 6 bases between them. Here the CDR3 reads CASSLDSRNQPQHF. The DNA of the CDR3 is TGCGCCAGCAGCTTGGACAGCCGCAATCAGCCCCAGCATTTT.

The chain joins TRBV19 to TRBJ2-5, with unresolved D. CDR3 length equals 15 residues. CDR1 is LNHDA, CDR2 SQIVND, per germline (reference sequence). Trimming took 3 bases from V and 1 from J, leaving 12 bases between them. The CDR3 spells CASSMGGYFQETQYF. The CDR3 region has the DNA TGTGCCAGTAGTATGGGTGGATATTTCCAAGAGACCCAGTACTTC. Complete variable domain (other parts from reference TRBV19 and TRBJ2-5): DGGITQSPKYLFRKEGQNVTLSCEQNLNHDAMYWYRQDPGQGLRLIYYSQIVNDFQKGDIAEGYSVSREKKESFPLTVTSAQKNPTAFYLCASSMGGYFQETQYFGPGTRLLVL.